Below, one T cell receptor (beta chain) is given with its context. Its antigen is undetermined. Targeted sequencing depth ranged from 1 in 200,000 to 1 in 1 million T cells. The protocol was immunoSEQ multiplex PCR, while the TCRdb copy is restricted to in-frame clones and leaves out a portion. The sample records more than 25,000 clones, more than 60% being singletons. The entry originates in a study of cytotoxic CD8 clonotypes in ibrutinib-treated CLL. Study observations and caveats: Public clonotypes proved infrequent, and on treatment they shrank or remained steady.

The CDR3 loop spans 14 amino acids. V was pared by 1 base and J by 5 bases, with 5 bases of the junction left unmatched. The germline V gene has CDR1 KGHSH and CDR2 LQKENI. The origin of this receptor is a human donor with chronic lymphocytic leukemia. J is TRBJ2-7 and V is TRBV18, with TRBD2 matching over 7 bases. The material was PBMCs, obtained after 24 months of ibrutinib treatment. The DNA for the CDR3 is TGTGCCAGCTCACCACGACTAGCAGGCGACGAGCAGTACTTC. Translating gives CASSPRLAGDEQYF.